Presented here are 28 T cell receptor beta chains from one specimen sequenced in a study of T cells in localized non-small cell lung cancer. Profiled with immunoSEQ multiplex PCR; TCRdb holds only in-frame clones, not every one. The table includes approximately 4,600 clones, over 30% detected once. The sequencing here drew on lung tumor tissue, taken before any cancer treatment. The receptors were gathered from a man aged 35 to 69 with stage II squamous cell lung carcinoma.

The chain has TRBV18 and TRBJ2-2; 8 nucleotides match TRBD1. V was pared by 3 bases and J by 4 bases, with 1 base of the junction left unmatched. The germline CDR1 and CDR2 sequences are KGHSH and LQKENI. The CDR3 is made up of 14 amino acids. Here the CDR3 reads CASSPDRATGELFF. In DNA, the CDR3 is TGTGCCAGCTCACCGGACAGGGCCACCGGGGAGCTGTTTTTT.

The chain recombines TRBV5-1 with TRBJ2-7, with 15 bases that match TRBD2. Germline trimming cut 2 bases from V and 7 bases from J; bases unmatched to any gene: 1. Germline assignment: CDR1 SGHRS and CDR2 YFSETQ. The CDR3 runs to 14 residues. CDR3 coding DNA: TGCGCCAGCAGCTTCGGACTAGCGGGAGGGGAGCAGTACTTC. It yields the protein CASSFGLAGGEQYF.

In its sample, this clone was seen a few times. The V call is TRBV11-3, the J call TRBJ2-1; TRBD1 might be the D (6 bases). Trimming left V 4 bases short and J 7 bases short, with 17 bases between. Germline V gene data show CDR1 as SGHNT and CDR2 as YENEEA. CDR3 length equals 15 residues. CDR3 sequence reads: CASSYGAGVWNEQFF. The CDR3 bases are TGTGCCAGCAGCTACGGGGCAGGGGTTTGGAATGAGCAGTTCTTC.

V gene TRBV9 combines with J gene TRBJ2-2; possible D gene TRBD1, 5 bases. The CDR3 has 15 residues. From germline, CDR1 is SGDLS and CDR2 YYNGEE. V dropped 3 bases and J dropped 0 bases, with 9 bases sitting between them. The DNA of the CDR3 is TGTGCCAGCAGCGCACAGGTTGCGAACACCGGGGAGCTGTTTTTT. It codes for CASSAQVANTGELFF.

This rearrangement joins TRBV18 to TRBJ1-6; the D gene is possibly TRBD1 (5 bases). The CDR3 is 13 amino acids. The V end lost 6 bases, the J end lost 8 bases, and 11 bases lay between the germline ends. From germline, CDR1 is KGHSH and CDR2 LQKENI. The DNA of the CDR3 is TGTGCCAGCTCCGGGACGTCCGATTCACCCCTCCACTTT. Translating it yields CASSGTSDSPLHF.

This clone turned up a few times. The chain combines TRBV30 with TRBJ1-5; TRBD1 is a possible D gene (5 bases). Germline loops: CDR1 GTSNPN, CDR2 SVGIG (reference sequence). With 2 bases removed from V and 7 bases from J, the gap between germline ends came to 15 bases. The CDR3 loop spans 14 amino acids. Here the CDR3 reads CAWSTGEVGQPQHF. The DNA of the CDR3 is TGTGCCTGGAGTACGGGGGAGGTTGGACAGCCCCAGCATTTT.

This clone is categorized as medium-sized (0.01 to 0.1%). The chain employs TRBV19 and TRBJ1-4, with a weak D call TRBD1 (5 bases). CDR3 length: 14 amino acids. Trimming cost V 4 bases and J 6 bases, with 12 bases left between them. Germline V CDR1 and CDR2: LNHDA, SQIVND (reference sequence). The CDR3 loop is CASSSRDGYEKLFF. CDR3 nucleotides: TGTGCCAGTAGTAGCCGGGACGGTTATGAAAAACTGTTTTTT. The complete variable domain, with remaining parts taken from reference TRBV19 and TRBJ1-4, reads DGGITQSPKYLFRKEGQNVTLSCEQNLNHDAMYWYRQDPGQGLRLIYYSQIVNDFQKGDIAEGYSVSREKKESFPLTVTSAQKNPTAFYLCASSSRDGYEKLFFGSGTQLSVL.

The J gene is TRBJ2-5, the V gene TRBV11-3; TRBD2 aligns across 10 bases. J lost 5 bases, V lost 4 bases, and 10 bases had no gene match. The CDR3 has 16 amino acids. Looked up from germline, CDR1 is SGHNT and CDR2 is YENEEA. CDR3 nucleotides: TGTGCCAGCAGCTCAGTTCTAGCGGGAGTGCATGAGACCCAGTACTTC. It is translated as CASSSVLAGVHETQYF.

The chain carries TRBV7-5 and TRBJ1-3; the table's D call of TRBD1 was not tested on the DNA. TRBV7-5 is recorded as a pseudogene. This CDR3 spans 14 amino acids. In DNA, the CDR3 is TGTGCCAGCAGCCCAGGGGTAACTGGAAACACCATATATTTT. It is translated as CASSPGVTGNTIYF.

V gene TRBV2 combines with J gene TRBJ2-2, with D tentatively TRBD2 (6 bases). Germline CDR1 SNHLY, CDR2 FYNNEI. V dropped 6 bases and J dropped 8 bases, with 13 bases sitting between them. CDR3 length: 13 amino acids. The CDR3 loop is CASSVEGSGELFF. The CDR3 bases are TGTGCCAGCAGCGTGGAGGGTTCGGGGGAGCTGTTTTTT.

The table lists this clone with a few counts. V and J are TRBV28 and TRBJ1-3, with D possibly being TRBD1 (5 bases). Germline loops: CDR1 MDHEN, CDR2 SYDVKM. The CDR3 has 14 amino acids. Trimming shortened V by 2 bases and J by 4 bases, and 9 bases separated the two germline ends. The CDR3 loop reads CASSLEAGGNTIYF. CDR3 nucleotides: TGTGCCAGCAGTTTAGAGGCAGGGGGAAACACCATATATTTT.

In its sample, this clone was seen a few times. The chain combines TRBV11-3 with TRBJ2-6; D possibly matches TRBD1 or TRBD2 (5 bases each). The CDR3 totals 19 residues. V was pared by 3 bases and J by 0 bases, with 18 bases between. Germline CDR1 is SGHNT and CDR2 is YENEEA. The CDR3 coding sequence is TGTGCCAGCAGCTTCCTGGGGGTGCGAACTCTCTCTGGGGCCAACGTCCTGACTTTC. Residues: CASSFLGVRTLSGANVLTF.

This clone was seen a few times. The CDR3 nucleotides are TGTGCCTGGAGTGTCGGACTGGCAACCTACGAGCAGTACTTC. This translates into CAWSVGLATYEQYF. The chain uses TRBV30 and TRBJ2-7; maybe TRBD2 (5 bases). V shed 0 bases and J shed 2 bases, with 11 bases lying between them. CDR3 length equals 14 residues. Germline CDR1 is GTSNPN and CDR2 is SVGIG (reference sequence). Combining the CDR3 with reference TRBV30 and TRBJ2-7 gives the whole variable domain SQTIHQWPATLVQPVGSPLSLECTVEGTSNPNLYWYRQAAGRGLQLLFYSVGIGQISSEVPQNLSASRPQDRQFILSSKKLLLSDSGFYLCAWSVGLATYEQYFGPGTRLTVT.

This clone was detected a few times. The genes are TRBV9 and TRBJ1-1; 7 positions agree with TRBD1. Germline V CDR1 and CDR2: SGDLS, YYNGEE. The trim removed 5 bases at V and 11 bases at J, leaving 12 bases unmatched. The CDR3 spans 13 residues. The CDR3 protein is CASSEERQGLAFF. The CDR3, as DNA: TGTGCCAGCAGTGAAGAAAGACAGGGATTGGCTTTCTTT.

The J gene is TRBJ1-1, the V gene TRBV18; possibly TRBD1 for D (5 bases). The V and J ends lost 2 bases and 1 base respectively, with 17 bases between them. In germline, CDR1 is KGHSH, CDR2 LQKENI. This CDR3 is 17 amino acids long. The CDR3: CASSPTSGPGRNTEAFF. DNA of the CDR3: TGTGCCAGCTCACCAACGTCGGGACCGGGGCGGAACACTGAAGCTTTCTTT.

This clone was observed a few times. The chain employs TRBV6-1 and TRBJ2-3; 14 bases are a match to TRBD2. This CDR3 comprises 17 residues. CDR1 and CDR2 from the germline V gene are MNHNS and SASEGT. Trimming at V came to 1 base and at J to 6 bases, leaving 6 bases not matched to a gene. The CDR3 region is CASSEGRLAGGEDTQYF. The DNA of the CDR3 is TGTGCCAGCAGTGAAGGAAGACTAGCGGGAGGGGAGGATACGCAGTATTTT.

This clone has just a few counts. The genes are TRBV11-3 and TRBJ2-1, with 11 bases matching TRBD1. The CDR3 is 15 residues long. With V trimmed by 5 bases and J by 8 bases, 8 bases remained unmatched. Germline assignment: CDR1 SGHNT and CDR2 YENEEA. CDR3 residues: CASSPRDRGGYEQFF. The DNA of the CDR3 is TGTGCCAGCAGCCCCCGGGACAGGGGGGGATATGAGCAGTTCTTC. The variable domain in full, with the rest retrieved from reference TRBV11-3 and TRBJ2-1, is EAGVVQSPRYKIIEKKQPVAFWCNPISGHNTLYWYLQNLGQGPELLIRYENEEAVDDSQLPKDRFSAERLKGVDSTLKIQPAELGDSAVYLCASSPRDRGGYEQFFGPGTRLTVL.

V usage is TRBV18 and J usage is TRBJ1-6; D possibly corresponds to TRBD1 (6 bases). The CDR3 consists of 16 residues. The germline V and J ends were trimmed by 3 bases and 14 bases, with 23 bases remaining between them. Per the germline V gene, CDR1 is KGHSH and CDR2 is LQKENI. The DNA for the CDR3 is TGTGCCAGCTCACCTAACCCGACGGTAGAGAGGGGGGCCCTCCACTTT. Protein product: CASSPNPTVERGALHF.

CDR3 in DNA: TGCGCCAGCAGCTTCGGTTTAGCGGGGGGCACCTACGAGCAGTACTTC. Protein: CASSFGLAGGTYEQYF. V is TRBV5-1 and J is TRBJ2-7; 10 nucleotides align to TRBD2. V gave up 2 bases and J gave up 2 bases; unmatched junction bases: 7. Germline V gene lookup returns CDR1 SGHRS and CDR2 YFSETQ. This CDR3 contains 16 residues.

In this sample, this clone is large. The chain is built from TRBV9 and TRBJ2-3; 11 positions match TRBD2. The CDR3 loop spans 16 amino acids. V trimming: 3 bases; J trimming: 2 bases; junction bases outside the gene matches: 5. Germline V gene sequence: CDR1 SGDLS, CDR2 YYNGEE. CDR3 sequence (DNA): TGTGCCAGCAGCGGCGGGACTAGCGGACTCACAGATACGCAGTATTTT. It codes for CASSGGTSGLTDTQYF.

The chain has TRBV11-3 and TRBJ2-7; D gene uncertain. The CDR3 has 14 amino acids. Germline V gene data show CDR1 as SGHNT and CDR2 as YENEEA. The V end was cut by 6 bases, the J end by 3 bases, with 15 bases between. This CDR3 reads CASRKEGRGYEQYF. The CDR3 nucleotides read TGTGCCAGCAGGAAAGAAGGCCGAGGCTACGAGCAGTACTTC. Using reference TRBV11-3 and TRBJ2-7 for the parts outside the CDR3, the full variable domain is EAGVVQSPRYKIIEKKQPVAFWCNPISGHNTLYWYLQNLGQGPELLIRYENEEAVDDSQLPKDRFSAERLKGVDSTLKIQPAELGDSAVYLCASRKEGRGYEQYFGPGTRLTVT.

There are a few counts of this clone. V usage is TRBV9 and J usage is TRBJ2-7; D unresolved. The V gene's germline CDR1 is SGDLS and CDR2 YYNGEE. The CDR3 is made up of 17 amino acids. With 4 bases removed from V and 4 bases from J, the gap between germline ends came to 24 bases. CDR3 DNA: TGTGCCAGCAGCCCTAGAAAGGACGTACCGACCCTATACGAGCAGTACTTC. Its protein is CASSPRKDVPTLYEQYF.

This chain connects TRBV11-3 to TRBJ1-1, with TRBD1 matching 8 bases. The CDR3 has 14 residues. V was pared by 4 bases and J by 1 base, with 2 bases of the junction left unmatched. The germline V gene encodes CDR1 SGHNT and CDR2 YENEEA. The CDR3 loop is CASSSGTGNTEAFF. The CDR3 DNA is TGTGCCAGCAGCTCGGGGACAGGGAACACTGAAGCTTTCTTT.

The chain employs TRBV30 and TRBJ2-5, with D perhaps matching TRBD1 (6 bases). The V and J ends lost 3 bases and 5 bases respectively, with 10 bases between them. The germline gives CDR1 GTSNPN, CDR2 SVGIG (reference sequence). The CDR3 spans 12 residues. CDR3 DNA sequence: TGTGCCTGGAGCCCGAGGGGGGAGACCCAGTACTTC. Its protein is CAWSPRGETQYF. The full variable domain, rest sourced from reference TRBV30 and TRBJ2-5, is SQTIHQWPATLVQPVGSPLSLECTVEGTSNPNLYWYRQAAGRGLQLLFYSVGIGQISSEVPQNLSASRPQDRQFILSSKKLLLSDSGFYLCAWSPRGETQYFGPGTRLLVL.

This clone has just a few counts. The genes are TRBV1 and TRBJ1-2; the table's D gene call, TRBD1, was not cross checked with the DNA. TRBV1 is a pseudogene segment. CDR3 size: 18 residues. Written as DNA, the CDR3 is TGCGCCAGCAGCCAAGAAGTTTCGGGGGGACAGGTTTTCTATGGCTACACCTTC. Protein sequence: CASSQEVSGGQVFYGYTF.

This chain uses TRBV6-8 with TRBJ1-5; 9 bases map to TRBD1. The germline gives CDR1 MNHGY, CDR2 SAAAGT. V gave up 6 bases and J gave up 1 base; unmatched junction bases: 7. The CDR3 extends over 16 amino acids. CDR3 protein: CASSLGQGRSNQPQHF. For the CDR3, the DNA is TGTGCCAGCAGCCTCGGACAGGGGAGGAGCAATCAGCCCCAGCATTTT.

Only a few counts were recorded for this clone. V usage is TRBV19 and J usage is TRBJ1-3; the D is unclear. This CDR3 contains 15 residues. CDR1 LNHDA and CDR2 SQIVND come from the germline V gene (reference sequence). Trimming removed 3 bases from V and 0 bases from J, with 9 bases in between. The CDR3 region has the DNA TGTGCCAGTAGTATGTTCGGAAGCTCTGGAAACACCATATATTTT. The encoded protein is CASSMFGSSGNTIYF.

This clone was seen only once. The genes are TRBV6-8 and TRBJ2-7; D is perhaps TRBD1 (5 bases). The length of the CDR3 is 13 residues. Trimming cost V 4 bases and J 1 base, with 8 bases left between them. Germline V lookup: CDR1 MNHGY, CDR2 SAAAGT. DNA of the CDR3: TGTGCCAGCAGTTTGGGGCGGTCCTACGAGCAGTACTTC. Protein product: CASSLGRSYEQYF.